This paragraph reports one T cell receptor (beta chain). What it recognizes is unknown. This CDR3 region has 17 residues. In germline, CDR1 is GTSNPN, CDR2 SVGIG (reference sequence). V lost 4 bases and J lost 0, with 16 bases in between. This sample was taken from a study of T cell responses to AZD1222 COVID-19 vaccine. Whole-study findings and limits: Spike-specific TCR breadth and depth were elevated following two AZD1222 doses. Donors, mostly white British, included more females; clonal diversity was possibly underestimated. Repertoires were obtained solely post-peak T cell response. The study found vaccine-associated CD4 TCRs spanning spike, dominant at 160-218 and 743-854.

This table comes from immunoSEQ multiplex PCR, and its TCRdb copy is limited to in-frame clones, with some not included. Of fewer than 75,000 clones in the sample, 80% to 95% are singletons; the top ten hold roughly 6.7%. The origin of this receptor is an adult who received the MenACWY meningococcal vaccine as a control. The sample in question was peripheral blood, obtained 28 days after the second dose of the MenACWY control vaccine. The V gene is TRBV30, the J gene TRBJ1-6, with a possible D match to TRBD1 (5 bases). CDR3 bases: TGTGCCTGGACCGGGACCCTCGCTCGCTCCTATAATTCACCCCTCCACTTT. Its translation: CAWTGTLARSYNSPLHF.